These 6 T cell receptor beta chains were sequenced from one sample in a study of CD8 T cells in Susac syndrome. Reverse transcription used roughly 0.45 to 1 ug RNA and random hexamers. Using its own MiXCR run on the immunoSEQ multiplex PCR reads, TCRdb lists one record per CDR3 protein. The repertoire holds some 99,000 distinct CDR3 sequences, around 94% seen once, with about 0.3% in the top ten. Sequencing used CD4+ T cells from PBMCs. The receptors originated from a human donor with Susac syndrome.

V and J are TRBV20-1 and TRBJ1-2; D uncertain. This CDR3 spans 10 amino acids. Deletions cut 5 bases from V and 6 bases from J, with 7 bases between. Germline CDR1 DFQATT, CDR2 SNEGSKA (reference sequence). In nucleotides, the CDR3 is TGCAGTGCTGGAACCAATGGCTACACCTTC. This encodes CSAGTNGYTF.

V is TRBV2 and J is TRBJ2-7, with no clear D. V was clipped by 6 bases and J by 0 bases, with 15 bases between them. This CDR3 region has 15 residues. CDR1 is SNHLY, CDR2 FYNNEI, per germline. The CDR3 sequence is CASSEIRMSSYEQYF. The CDR3 region has the DNA TGTGCCAGCAGCGAAATAAGGATGAGCTCCTACGAGCAGTACTTC.

This clonotype was counted a few times. The chain uses TRBV7-8 and TRBJ2-7; perhaps TRBD1 as D (6 bases). The germline CDR1 and CDR2 sequences are SGHVS and FQNEAQ. This CDR3 is built from 14 residues. V lost 3 bases to trimming and J lost 5 bases, with 14 bases between them. The DNA for the CDR3 is TGTGCCAGCAGCTTTAACAGGGCGGGCAACGAGCAGTACTTC. Its translation is CASSFNRAGNEQYF.

The chain employs TRBV7-9 and TRBJ2-3; D may be TRBD2 (6 bases). The CDR3 has 10 amino acids. CDR1 SEHNR and CDR2 FQNEAQ come from the germline V gene (reference sequence). V was shortened by 3 bases and J by 14 bases, with 9 bases between the two germline ends. CDR3 DNA: TGTGCCAGCAGCTTCGGAGGGGTGTATTTT. Translated: CASSFGGVYF.

The gene calls are TRBV11-2 and TRBJ1-5; 8 nucleotides agree with TRBD1. V dropped 0 bases and J dropped 5; count of bases not matched to a gene: 3. The CDR3 spans 15 residues. The germline V gene has CDR1 SGHAT and CDR2 FQNNGV. The CDR3 DNA is TGTGCCAGCAGCTTAGATGGACAGGGTGATCAGCCCCAGCATTTT. Protein sequence: CASSLDGQGDQPQHF.

The chain employs TRBV30 and TRBJ1-1; no clear D. The CDR3 contains 15 residues. Germline V lookup: CDR1 GTSNPN, CDR2 SVGIG (reference sequence). V was shortened by 3 bases and J by 0 bases, with 14 bases between the two germline ends. CDR3 protein: CAWSFIDGLNTEAFF. The CDR3 DNA reads TGTGCCTGGAGCTTCATCGACGGGTTGAACACTGAAGCTTTCTTT.